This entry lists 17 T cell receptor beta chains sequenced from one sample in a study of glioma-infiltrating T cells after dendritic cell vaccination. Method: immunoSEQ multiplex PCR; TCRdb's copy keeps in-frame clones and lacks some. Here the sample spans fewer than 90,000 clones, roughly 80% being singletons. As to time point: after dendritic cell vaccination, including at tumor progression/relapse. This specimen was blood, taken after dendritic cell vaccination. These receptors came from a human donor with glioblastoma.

This chain's CDR3 is CAISESGGNTEAFF. CDR3 sequence (DNA): TGTGCCATCAGTGAGTCAGGGGGAAACACTGAAGCTTTCTTT. The chain uses TRBV10-3 and TRBJ1-1; D may be TRBD1 (6 bases). V lost 0 bases and J lost 2, with 7 bases in between. The CDR3 has 14 residues. CDR1 and CDR2 from the germline V gene are ENHRY and SYGVKD.

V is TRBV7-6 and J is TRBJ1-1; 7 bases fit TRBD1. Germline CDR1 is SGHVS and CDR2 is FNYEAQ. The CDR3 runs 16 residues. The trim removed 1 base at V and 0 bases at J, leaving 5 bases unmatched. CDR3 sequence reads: CASSLGTGYMNTEAFF. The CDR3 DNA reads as TGTGCCAGCAGCTTAGGGACAGGATACATGAACACTGAAGCTTTCTTT.

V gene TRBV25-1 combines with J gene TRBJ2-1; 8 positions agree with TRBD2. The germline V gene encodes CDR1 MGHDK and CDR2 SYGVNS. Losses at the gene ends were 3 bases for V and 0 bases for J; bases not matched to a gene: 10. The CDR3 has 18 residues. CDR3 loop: CASSDRTSGACSYNEQFF. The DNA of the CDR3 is TGTGCCAGCAGTGATAGAACTAGCGGAGCTTGCTCCTACAATGAGCAGTTCTTC.

CDR3: CASSRRRGTYNSPLHF. For the CDR3, the DNA is TGTGCCAGCAGCCGACGCAGGGGGACCTATAATTCACCCCTCCACTTT. The V and J genes are TRBV13 and TRBJ1-6, with 7 nucleotides matching TRBD1. Trimming cost V 5 bases and J 2 bases; bases outside gene matches: 6. CDR1 is PRHDT, CDR2 FYEKMQ, per germline (reference sequence). This CDR3 has 16 residues.

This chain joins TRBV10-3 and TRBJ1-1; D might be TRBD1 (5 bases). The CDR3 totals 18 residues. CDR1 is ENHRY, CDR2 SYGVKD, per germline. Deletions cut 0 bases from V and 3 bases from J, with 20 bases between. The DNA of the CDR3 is TGTGCCATCAGTGAGTCAGGAGGGGATGAAGGGGACGACACTGAAGCTTTCTTT. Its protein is CAISESGGDEGDDTEAFF.

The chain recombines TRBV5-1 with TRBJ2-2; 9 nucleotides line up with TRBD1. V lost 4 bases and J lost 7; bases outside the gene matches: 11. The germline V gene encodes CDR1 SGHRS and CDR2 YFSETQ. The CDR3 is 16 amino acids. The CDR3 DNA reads TGCGCCAGCAGCGTGCTGCCGGGACAGGGTGGCGGGGAGCTGTTTTTT. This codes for CASSVLPGQGGGELFF. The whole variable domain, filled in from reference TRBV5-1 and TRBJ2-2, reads KAGVTQTPRYLIKTRGQQVTLSCSPISGHRSVSWYQQTPGQGLQFLFEYFSETQRNKGNFPGRFSGRQFSNSRSEMNVSTLELGDSALYLCASSVLPGQGGGELFFGEGSRLTVL.

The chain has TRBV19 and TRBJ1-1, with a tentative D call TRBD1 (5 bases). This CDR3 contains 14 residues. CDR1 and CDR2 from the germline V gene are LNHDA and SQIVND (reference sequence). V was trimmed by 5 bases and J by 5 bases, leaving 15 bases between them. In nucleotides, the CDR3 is TGTGCCAGTAGTTCAAAGCAGGGAAGAACTGAAGCTTTCTTT. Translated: CASSSKQGRTEAFF. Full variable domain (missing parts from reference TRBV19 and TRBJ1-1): DGGITQSPKYLFRKEGQNVTLSCEQNLNHDAMYWYRQDPGQGLRLIYYSQIVNDFQKGDIAEGYSVSREKKESFPLTVTSAQKNPTAFYLCASSSKQGRTEAFFGQGTRLTVV.

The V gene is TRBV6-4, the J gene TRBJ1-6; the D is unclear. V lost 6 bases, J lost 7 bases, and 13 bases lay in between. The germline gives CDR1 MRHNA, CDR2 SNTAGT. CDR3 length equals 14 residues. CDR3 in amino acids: CASSPEMSNSPLHF. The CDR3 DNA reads TGTGCCAGCAGCCCAGAAATGTCCAATTCACCCCTCCACTTT.

The CDR3 spells CASSLEQGYTEAFF. The CDR3 region has the DNA TGCGCCAGCAGCTTGGAGCAGGGTTATACTGAAGCTTTCTTT. This chain connects TRBV5-1 to TRBJ1-1; possibly TRBD1 for D (5 bases). Germline CDR1 SGHRS, CDR2 YFSETQ. V shed 0 bases and J shed 5 bases, with 11 bases lying between them. This CDR3 is built from 14 residues.

CDR3 nucleotide sequence: TGTGCCAGCAGCTCCAGGGGGCTTGATGGGTACACTGAAGCTTTCTTT. Protein sequence: CASSSRGLDGYTEAFF. The V call is TRBV5-4, the J call TRBJ1-1, with 8 positions matching TRBD1. J was trimmed by 3 bases and V by 3 bases; bases with no gene match: 10. CDR1 and CDR2 (germline): SGHNT, YYREEE (reference sequence). CDR3 length: 16 amino acids. Full variable domain (remainder filled in from reference TRBV5-4 and TRBJ1-1): ETGVTQSPTHLIKTRGQQVTLRCSSQSGHNTVSWYQQALGQGPQFIFQYYREEENGRGNFPPRFSGLQFPNYSSELNVNALELDDSALYLCASSSRGLDGYTEAFFGQGTRLTVV.

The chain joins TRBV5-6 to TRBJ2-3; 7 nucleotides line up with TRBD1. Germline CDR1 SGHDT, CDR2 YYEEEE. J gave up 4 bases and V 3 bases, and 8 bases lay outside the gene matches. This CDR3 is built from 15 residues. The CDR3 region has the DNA TGTGCCAGCAGCTCGACAGGGAAAGGCCCAGATACGCAGTATTTT. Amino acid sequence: CASSSTGKGPDTQYF.

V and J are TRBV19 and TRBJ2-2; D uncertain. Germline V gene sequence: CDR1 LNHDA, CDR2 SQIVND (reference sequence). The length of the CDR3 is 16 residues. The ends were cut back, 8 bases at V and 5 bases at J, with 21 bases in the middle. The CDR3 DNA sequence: TGTGCCAGTGCATCGTCGGGTGTTTTCGATACCGGGGAGCTGTTTTTT. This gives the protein CASASSGVFDTGELFF.

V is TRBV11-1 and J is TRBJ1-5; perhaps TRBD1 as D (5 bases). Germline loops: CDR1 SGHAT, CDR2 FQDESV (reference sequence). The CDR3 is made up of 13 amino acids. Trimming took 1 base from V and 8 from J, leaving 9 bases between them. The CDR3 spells CASSLEGEEPQHF. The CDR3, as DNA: TGTGCCAGCAGCTTAGAAGGGGAGGAGCCCCAGCATTTT.

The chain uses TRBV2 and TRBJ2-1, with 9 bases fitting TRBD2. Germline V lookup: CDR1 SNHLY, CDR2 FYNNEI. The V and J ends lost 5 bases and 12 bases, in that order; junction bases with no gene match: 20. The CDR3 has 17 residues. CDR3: CASSKGGGSGGFLGQFF. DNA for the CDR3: TGTGCCAGCAGTAAAGGGGGCGGGAGCGGGGGGTTCCTTGGGCAGTTCTTC. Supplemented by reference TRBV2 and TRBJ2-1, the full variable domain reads EPEVTQTPSHQVTQMGQEVILRCVPISNHLYFYWYRQILGQKVEFLVSFYNNEISEKSEIFDDQFSVERPDGSNFTLKIRSTKLEDSAMYFCASSKGGGSGGFLGQFFGPGTRLTVL.

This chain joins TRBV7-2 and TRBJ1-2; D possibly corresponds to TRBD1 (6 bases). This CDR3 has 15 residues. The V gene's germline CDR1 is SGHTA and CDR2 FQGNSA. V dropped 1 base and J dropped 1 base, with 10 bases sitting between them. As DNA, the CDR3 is TGTGCCAGCAGCTTAGGGACAGCAAATAACTATGGCTACACCTTC. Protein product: CASSLGTANNYGYTF.

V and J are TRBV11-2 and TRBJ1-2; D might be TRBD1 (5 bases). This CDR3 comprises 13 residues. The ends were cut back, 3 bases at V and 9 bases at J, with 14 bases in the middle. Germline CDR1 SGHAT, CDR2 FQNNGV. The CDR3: CASSFLATGSYTF. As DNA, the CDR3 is TGTGCCAGCAGCTTCCTTGCAACAGGAAGCTACACCTTC.

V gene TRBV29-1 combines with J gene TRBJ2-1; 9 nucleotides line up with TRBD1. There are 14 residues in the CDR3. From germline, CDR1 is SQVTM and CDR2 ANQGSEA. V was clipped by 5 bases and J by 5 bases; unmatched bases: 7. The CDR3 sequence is CSVSGQGKNNEQFF. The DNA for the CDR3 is TGCAGCGTTTCTGGACAGGGGAAAAACAATGAGCAGTTCTTC.